This T cell receptor beta chain was obtained from a study of blood T cell repertoires in COVID-19. Study-level background: The United States, Italy and Spain were the sources of the acute and convalescent COVID-19 samples. T cells, B-cell-depleted T cells, or PBMCs supplied cDNA or gDNA.

Per germline, CDR1 LGHDT and CDR2 YNNKEL (reference sequence). Losses at the gene ends were 5 bases for V and 4 bases for J; bases not matched to a gene: 7. The CDR3 is 16 residues long. Per the original methods: Scientists estimated how many nucleated cells there were by amplifying reference gene primers. TCRdb's table, derived via immunoSEQ multiplex PCR, lists solely in-frame clones and lacks some. From that table come the V and J calls and clone size; the DNA was used to work out D and trimming. This table holds approximately 210,000 clones, about four fifths found once. Input material: peripheral blood. The rearrangement links TRBV3-1 (or the pseudogene TRBV3-2) to TRBJ1-4; 10 bases fit TRBD1. The source is a woman aged 45-60 years with acute or convalescent COVID-19. The CDR3: CASSRRTGGSNEKLFF. CDR3 DNA: TGTGCCAGCAGCAGACGGACAGGGGGTAGTAATGAAAAACTGTTTTTT.